The 25 T cell receptor beta chains presented below share a single source sample, sequenced in a study of response to subunit inactivated influenza vaccine. TCRdb analysed the RT-PCR reads with MiXCR anew, one entry per CDR3 protein. This sample has under 200,000 distinct CDR3 sequences, with around 12% found just once. This same sample was also taken into another study, of T cells expressing NK-cell markers. That work states: The authors generated TCR beta cDNA through 5'RACE template switching with UMIs.

The specimen was CD8+ T cells sorted from PBMCs, collected 11 to 12 days after vaccination. These receptors originate from a middle-aged man who received an inactivated influenza vaccine.

This clonotype was seen more than once but under ten times. This sequence joins TRBV20-1 and TRBJ1-2, with 8 bases fitting TRBD1. Germline CDR1 DFQATT, CDR2 SNEGSKA (reference sequence). The CDR3 is made up of 15 amino acids. J gave up 4 bases and V 3 bases, and 10 bases lay outside the gene matches. The CDR3 spells CSAREWTGTRYGYTF. The DNA for the CDR3 is TGCAGTGCTAGGGAGTGGACAGGGACACGCTATGGCTACACCTTC.

The rearrangement joins TRBV7-9 to TRBJ2-7; 7 bases map to TRBD2. The CDR3 contains 16 residues. J lost 7 bases, V lost 5 bases, and 17 bases had no gene match. Germline V gene data show CDR1 as SEHNR and CDR2 as FQNEAQ (reference sequence). The CDR3 DNA reads TGTGCCAGCAGCGCCAGTCCGGGAGGCAACCTAGGGGAGCAGTACTTC. This gives the protein CASSASPGGNLGEQYF.

This clonotype has more than one count but fewer than ten. V and J are TRBV7-9 and TRBJ2-4, with D maybe TRBD1 (6 bases). Germline-derived CDR1 and CDR2 are SEHNR and FQNEAQ (reference sequence). The CDR3 consists of 14 residues. With 5 bases removed from V and 8 bases from J, the gap between germline ends came to 16 bases. The CDR3 region has the DNA TGTGCCAGCAGCGCACACCCGGACAGCCACATTCAGTACTTC. As protein: CASSAHPDSHIQYF.

This clonotype was observed a few times. V and J are TRBV5-6 and TRBJ2-1; perhaps D is TRBD1 or TRBD2 (9 bases each). V dropped 1 base and J dropped 7 bases, with 27 bases sitting between them. CDR1 and CDR2 (germline): SGHDT, YYEEEE. The CDR3 is made up of 19 amino acids. The CDR3 spells CASSLWAQGARLADNEQFF. The CDR3 DNA follows: TGTGCCAGCAGCTTGTGGGCACAGGGGGCACGACTAGCGGATAATGAGCAGTTCTTC.

There are many counts of this clonotype. The rearrangement links TRBV6-1 to TRBJ2-7; D not certain. The CDR3 has 14 residues. Germline V gene data show CDR1 as MNHNS and CDR2 as SASEGT. The V gene lost 2 bases and the J gene lost 3 bases, with 11 bases spanning the gap. CDR3 loop: CASSEFGTHYEQYF. The CDR3 DNA reads as TGTGCCAGCAGTGAATTCGGCACTCACTACGAGCAGTACTTC.

The chain employs TRBV20-1 and TRBJ2-4; the D is unclear. Per germline, CDR1 DFQATT and CDR2 SNEGSKA (reference sequence). Trimming pared 0 bases from V and 1 base from J, leaving 4 bases between. The CDR3 has 13 residues. CDR3 in amino acids: CSAREVAKNIQYF. The CDR3 DNA reads as TGCAGTGCTAGAGAAGTTGCCAAAAACATTCAGTACTTC.

Only a few counts were recorded for this clonotype. The chain uses TRBV5-5 and TRBJ1-6; D is perhaps TRBD1 (6 bases). Germline V gives CDR1 SGHKS, CDR2 YYEKEE (reference sequence). The ends were cut back, 4 bases at V and 11 bases at J, with 25 bases in the middle. CDR3 length: 17 residues. The DNA for the CDR3 is TGTGCCAGCAGCCCCAGGCTGGTAGGGGGGCCGTTTCCACCCCTCCACTTT. It translates to CASSPRLVGGPFPPLHF.

This clonotype was seen a few times. The chain combines TRBV6-2 or TRBV6-3 with TRBJ2-4; perhaps TRBD2 as D (6 bases). The germline V and J ends were trimmed by 5 bases and 0 bases, with 14 bases remaining between them. Germline CDR1 and CDR2: MNHEY and SVGEGT. CDR3 length: 16 amino acids. The CDR3 reads CASSPMREEAKNIQYF. CDR3 in DNA: TGTGCCAGCAGTCCTATGCGGGAAGAAGCCAAAAACATTCAGTACTTC.

The rearrangement links TRBV7-9 to TRBJ1-6; no clear D gene. From germline, CDR1 is SEHNR and CDR2 FQNEAQ (reference sequence). This CDR3 comprises 14 residues. The V end lost 5 bases, the J end lost 7 bases, and 12 bases lay between the germline ends. The CDR3 region has the DNA TGTGCCAGCAGCGGACCGCAACCGAATTCACCCCTCCACTTT. Translated, it gives CASSGPQPNSPLHF. Full variable domain (outside the CDR3, taken from reference TRBV7-9 and TRBJ1-6): DTGVSQNPRHKITKRGQNVTFRCDPISEHNRLYWYRQTLGQGPEFLTYFQNEAQLEKSRLLSDRFSAERPKGSFSTLEIQRTEQGDSAMYLCASSGPQPNSPLHFGNGTRLTVT.

The CDR3 DNA reads as TGTGCCAGCAGTGGAGACTCCACCGGGGAGCTGTTTTTT. Amino acid sequence: CASSGDSTGELFF. The chain carries TRBV25-1 and TRBJ2-2; D is unclear. CDR3 length equals 13 residues. V was trimmed by 4 bases and J by 4 bases, leaving 7 bases between them. From germline, CDR1 is MGHDK and CDR2 SYGVNS.

This clonotype was recorded at least ten times. The chain carries TRBV5-6 and TRBJ2-2, with 11 bases identical to TRBD1. Germline-derived CDR1 and CDR2 are SGHDT and YYEEEE. The CDR3 length is 16 residues. Losses at the gene ends were 2 bases for V and 5 bases for J; bases not matched to a gene: 5. The CDR3 bases are TGTGCCAGCAGCTTTCGGACAGGGGGCTTGACCGGGGAGCTGTTTTTT. Translated, it gives CASSFRTGGLTGELFF.

This clonotype was picked up a small number of times. The gene calls are TRBV6-5 and TRBJ2-6; possible D gene TRBD1, 6 bases. Trimming pared 4 bases from V and 3 bases from J, leaving 7 bases between. The CDR3 covers 14 residues. CDR1 is MNHEY and CDR2 is SVGAGI in the germline V gene. CDR3 coding DNA: TGTGCCAGCAGTTCAGGGGTTGGGGCCAACGTCCTGACTTTC. Encoded protein: CASSSGVGANVLTF.

This clonotype was picked up a small number of times. The V call is TRBV6-2 or TRBV6-3, the J call TRBJ2-3; D tentatively reads TRBD1 or TRBD2 (5 bases each). The germline V gene has CDR1 MNHEY and CDR2 SVGEGT. Trimming removed 4 bases at V and 0 bases at J, with 11 bases between. The CDR3 covers 15 residues. The CDR3 bases are TGTGCCAGCAGTTCAGGGACCATTAGCACAGATACGCAGTATTTT. Translated: CASSSGTISTDTQYF.

This clonotype was seen repeatedly, ten times or more. The gene calls are TRBV12-3 or TRBV12-4 and TRBJ1-2; D ambiguous. Trimming left V 4 bases short and J 6 bases short, with 21 bases between. The CDR3 length is 16 residues. CDR3 coding DNA: TGTGCCAGCAGTTCAACCCAACCCGGCCGGCAGGATGGCTACACCTTC. This codes for CASSSTQPGRQDGYTF.

The J gene is TRBJ2-1, the V gene TRBV3-1, with TRBD1 matching 7 bases. V shed 3 bases, J shed 3 bases, and the junction held 5 bases outside the gene matches. The CDR3 runs to 15 residues. The germline V gene has CDR1 LGHDT and CDR2 YNNKEL (reference sequence). The CDR3 loop reads CASSHRQGFYNEQFF. DNA for the CDR3: TGTGCCAGCAGCCACCGACAGGGATTCTACAATGAGCAGTTCTTC.

This clonotype was seen repeatedly, ten times or more. J is TRBJ2-3 and V is TRBV12-3 or TRBV12-4; D might be TRBD2 (6 bases). The germline V and J ends were trimmed by 6 bases and 0 bases, with 10 bases remaining between them. The CDR3 has 14 amino acids. This CDR3 reads CASRVGGSTDTQYF. Here the CDR3 DNA reads TGTGCCAGCAGGGTCGGGGGTAGCACAGATACGCAGTATTTT.

This clonotype was observed a handful of times. This sequence joins TRBV27 and TRBJ1-2; 9 bases fit TRBD1. V trimming: 5 bases; J trimming: 2 bases; junction bases outside the gene matches: 9. CDR3 length: 16 residues. Germline V CDR1 and CDR2: MNHEY, SMNVEV (reference sequence). The CDR3 loop reads CASSPQKGQGNYGYTF. CDR3 coding DNA: TGTGCCAGCAGTCCTCAAAAGGGACAGGGCAACTATGGCTACACCTTC.

The table lists this clonotype with a few counts. This chain uses TRBV4-1 with TRBJ2-3; TRBD2 agrees at 12 bases. This CDR3 is built from 17 residues. CDR1 is MGHRA and CDR2 is YSYEKL in the germline V gene. The V gene end was trimmed by 1 base and the J gene end by 5 bases; junction bases not matched to a gene: 7. CDR3 protein: CASSQGSSGGAIDTQYF. The CDR3 DNA reads TGCGCCAGCAGCCAAGGGTCTAGCGGGGGGGCGATAGATACGCAGTATTTT.

This clonotype was picked up a small number of times. V usage is TRBV15 and J usage is TRBJ1-1; no definite D call. The germline V gene has CDR1 LNHNV and CDR2 YYDKDF (reference sequence). CDR3 length: 16 amino acids. V lost 0 bases and J lost 4, with 15 bases in between. In nucleotides, the CDR3 is TGTGCCACCAGCAGAGAAATAGGTCCCCTGGGCACTGAAGCTTTCTTT. Its translation is CATSREIGPLGTEAFF.

Only a few counts were recorded for this clonotype. The chain has TRBV29-1 and TRBJ2-1, with 7 positions matching TRBD1. The CDR3 runs 15 residues. V was pared by 7 bases and J by 2 bases, with 11 bases of the junction left unmatched. Germline lookup yields CDR1 SQVTM and CDR2 ANQGSEA. Here the CDR3 DNA reads TGCAGCGCCCCCCTCGACAGGGTCCCCTACAATGAGCAGTTCTTC. Protein sequence: CSAPLDRVPYNEQFF.

This rearrangement joins TRBV7-9 to TRBJ2-3; unclear D gene. The germline V gene has CDR1 SEHNR and CDR2 FQNEAQ (reference sequence). Trimming removed 5 bases at V and 2 bases at J, with 5 bases between. This CDR3 has 12 amino acids. The CDR3 nucleotides read TGTGCCAGCAGCCAAGTCACAGATACGCAGTATTTT. This encodes CASSQVTDTQYF. The full variable domain, completed using reference TRBV7-9 and TRBJ2-3, is DTGVSQNPRHKITKRGQNVTFRCDPISEHNRLYWYRQTLGQGPEFLTYFQNEAQLEKSRLLSDRFSAERPKGSFSTLEIQRTEQGDSAMYLCASSQVTDTQYFGPGTRLTVL.

This clonotype has a count of ten or more. The chain recombines TRBV12-3 or TRBV12-4 with TRBJ2-5; 8 nucleotides line up with TRBD1. The V and J ends lost 5 bases and 5 bases, in that order; junction bases with no gene match: 7. CDR3 length equals 14 residues. Here the CDR3 DNA reads TGTGCCAGCAGTCAGGGGGCGAATGGGGAGACCCAGTACTTC. Its translation: CASSQGANGETQYF.

V gene TRBV28 combines with J gene TRBJ2-5; D gene ambiguous. Germline V gene lookup returns CDR1 MDHEN and CDR2 SYDVKM. This CDR3 has 14 residues. The V gene lost 3 bases and the J gene lost 5 bases, with 13 bases spanning the gap. CDR3 nucleotide sequence: TGTGCCAGCAGTTTCCGTCACGGTGTCGAGACCCAGTACTTC. It is translated as CASSFRHGVETQYF.

In this sample, this clonotype turned up a few times. The rearrangement links TRBV6-5 to TRBJ1-1; 9 nucleotides match TRBD1. The CDR3 is 13 amino acids. The junction had 2 bases not matched to a gene; V was cut back by 2 bases and J by 7 bases. The germline CDR1 and CDR2 sequences are MNHEY and SVGAGI. The CDR3 spells CASSYATGGEAFF. CDR3 sequence (DNA): TGTGCCAGCAGTTACGCGACAGGGGGTGAAGCTTTCTTT.

The chain combines TRBV20-1 with TRBJ1-1; 9 nucleotides match TRBD1. The germline gives CDR1 DFQATT, CDR2 SNEGSKA (reference sequence). J gave up 2 bases and V 2 bases, and 3 bases lay outside the gene matches. The length of the CDR3 is 14 residues. CDR3 sequence (DNA): TGCAGTGCTAGAACGGGACAGGGAAACACTGAAGCTTTCTTT. Translated: CSARTGQGNTEAFF.